This TCR beta chain appears in the sequencing data of a study of technical replicates of blood from a handful of donors. The length of the CDR3 is 16 residues. V was pared by 1 base and J by 3 bases, with 8 bases of the junction left unmatched. Germline V gene data show CDR1 as MGHRA and CDR2 as YSYEKL. The data were produced by immunoSEQ multiplex PCR, yet TCRdb's version contains in-frame clones alone and is incomplete. Of around 84,000 clones in the sample, roughly 98% were seen once. The specimen was T cells isolated from PBMCs. The receptor was isolated from a human donor in good health. This chain joins TRBV4-1 and TRBJ2-7; 8 bases match TRBD2. The CDR3 region has the DNA TGCGCCAGCAGCCAAGGGGAAGCGGGAGATTACTACGAGCAGTACTTC. This translates into CASSQGEAGDYYEQYF.